The entry below gives a single T cell receptor beta chain sequence along with its context. This specimen belongs to a study of OX40 agonist ivuxolimab in advanced cancers. The germline CDR1 and CDR2 sequences are SGDLS and YYNGEE. The length of the CDR3 is 16 residues. J lost 5 bases, V lost 0 bases, and 8 bases had no gene match. TCRdb's table, derived via immunoSEQ multiplex PCR, lists solely in-frame clones and lacks some. In the table there are tens of thousands of clones, 90% to 95% of which are singletons. The V call is TRBV9, the J call TRBJ1-2, with 9 bases that match TRBD1. Sequenced material: CD4+ or CD8+ T cells sorted from blood, taken in a trial of the OX40 agonist ivuxolimab. This TCR was recovered from an adult with an advanced solid tumor such as melanoma, head and neck, liver or kidney cancer. Here the CDR3 reads CASSVEGTGLRYGYTF. CDR3 nucleotides: TGTGCCAGCAGCGTAGAAGGGACAGGGTTAAGATATGGCTACACCTTC.